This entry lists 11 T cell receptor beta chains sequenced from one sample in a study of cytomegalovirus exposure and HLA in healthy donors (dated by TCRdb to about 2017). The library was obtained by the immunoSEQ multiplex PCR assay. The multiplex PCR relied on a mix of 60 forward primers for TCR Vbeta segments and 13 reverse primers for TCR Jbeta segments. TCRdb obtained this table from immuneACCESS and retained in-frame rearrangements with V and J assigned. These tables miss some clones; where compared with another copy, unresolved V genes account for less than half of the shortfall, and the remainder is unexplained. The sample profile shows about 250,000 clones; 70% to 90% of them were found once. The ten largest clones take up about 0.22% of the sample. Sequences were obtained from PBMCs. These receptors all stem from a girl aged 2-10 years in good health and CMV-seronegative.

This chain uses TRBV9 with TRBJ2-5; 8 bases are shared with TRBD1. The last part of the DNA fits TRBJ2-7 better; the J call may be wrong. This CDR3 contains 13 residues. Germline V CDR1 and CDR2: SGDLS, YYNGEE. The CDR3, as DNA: TGTGCCAGCAGCGTAGTAGACAGGGGCGAGCAGTACTTC. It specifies CASSVVDRGEQYF.

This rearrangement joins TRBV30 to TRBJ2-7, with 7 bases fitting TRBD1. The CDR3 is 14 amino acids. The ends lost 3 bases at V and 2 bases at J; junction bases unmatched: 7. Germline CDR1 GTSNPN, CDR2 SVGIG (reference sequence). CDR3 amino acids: CAWRVRGQTYEQYF. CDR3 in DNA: TGTGCCTGGAGGGTAAGGGGACAGACCTACGAGCAGTACTTC.

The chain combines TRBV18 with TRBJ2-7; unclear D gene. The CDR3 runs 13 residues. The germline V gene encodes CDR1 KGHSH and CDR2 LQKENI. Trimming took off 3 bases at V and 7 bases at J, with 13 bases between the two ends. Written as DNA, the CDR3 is TGTGCCAGCTCACCTCCGACATCCCCAGAGCAGTACTTC. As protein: CASSPPTSPEQYF.

CDR3 DNA: TGTGCCAGCAGTGAACAGGGAGGGGCTCAGCCCCAGCATTTT. It encodes CASSEQGGAQPQHF. The chain links TRBV2 to TRBJ1-5; D perhaps matches TRBD1 (5 bases). V dropped 2 bases and J dropped 6 bases, with 11 bases sitting between them. Germline CDR1 is SNHLY and CDR2 is FYNNEI. The CDR3 sequence is 14 residues long.

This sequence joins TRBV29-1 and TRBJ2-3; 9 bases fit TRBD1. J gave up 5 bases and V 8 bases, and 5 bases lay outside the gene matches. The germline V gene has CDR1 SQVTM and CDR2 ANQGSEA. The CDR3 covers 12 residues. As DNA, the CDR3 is TGCAGCCTGGGACAGGGCAAAGATACGCAGTATTTT. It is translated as CSLGQGKDTQYF.

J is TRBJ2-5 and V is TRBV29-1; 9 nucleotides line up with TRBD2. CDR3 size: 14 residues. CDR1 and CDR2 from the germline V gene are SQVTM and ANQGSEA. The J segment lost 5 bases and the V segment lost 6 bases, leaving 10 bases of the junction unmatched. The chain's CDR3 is CSVDARGGRETQYF. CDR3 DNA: TGCAGCGTCGATGCGCGGGGGGGCCGTGAGACCCAGTACTTC.

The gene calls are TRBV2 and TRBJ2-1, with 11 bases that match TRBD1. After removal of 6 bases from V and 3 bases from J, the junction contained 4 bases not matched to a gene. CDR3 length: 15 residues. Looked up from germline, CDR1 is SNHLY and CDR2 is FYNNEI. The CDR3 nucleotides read TGTGCCAGCAGGTGGGGGACAGGGGGCTACAATGAGCAGTTCTTC. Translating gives CASRWGTGGYNEQFF.

CDR3 residues: CSAGQGAEAFF. CDR3 coding DNA: TGCAGTGCTGGACAGGGCGCTGAAGCTTTCTTT. The V gene is TRBV20-1, the J gene TRBJ1-1; 8 nucleotides line up with TRBD1. The CDR3 contains 11 residues. Germline V gives CDR1 DFQATT, CDR2 SNEGSKA (reference sequence). The junction had 2 bases not matched to a gene; V was cut back by 5 bases and J by 6 bases.

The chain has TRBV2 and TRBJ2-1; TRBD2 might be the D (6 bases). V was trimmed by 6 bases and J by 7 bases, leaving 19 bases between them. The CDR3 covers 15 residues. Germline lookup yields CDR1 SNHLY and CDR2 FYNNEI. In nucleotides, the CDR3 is TGTGCCAGCAGGAGAGAATCGGGAGTGAATAATGAGCAGTTCTTC. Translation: CASRRESGVNNEQFF.

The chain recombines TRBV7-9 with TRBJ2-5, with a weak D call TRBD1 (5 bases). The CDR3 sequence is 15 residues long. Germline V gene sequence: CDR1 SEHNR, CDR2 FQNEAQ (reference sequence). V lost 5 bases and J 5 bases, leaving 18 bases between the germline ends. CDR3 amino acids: CASSGWWGSPETQYF. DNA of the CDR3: TGTGCCAGCAGCGGTTGGTGGGGCAGTCCCGAGACCCAGTACTTC.

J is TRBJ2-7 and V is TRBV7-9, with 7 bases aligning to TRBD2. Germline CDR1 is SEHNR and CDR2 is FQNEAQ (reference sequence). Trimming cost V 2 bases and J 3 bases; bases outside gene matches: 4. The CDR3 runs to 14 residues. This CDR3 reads CASSLSGGLYEQYF. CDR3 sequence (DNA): TGTGCCAGCAGCTTATCGGGGGGACTCTACGAGCAGTACTTC. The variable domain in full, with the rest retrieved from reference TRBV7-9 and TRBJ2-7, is DTGVSQNPRHKITKRGQNVTFRCDPISEHNRLYWYRQTLGQGPEFLTYFQNEAQLEKSRLLSDRFSAERPKGSFSTLEIQRTEQGDSAMYLCASSLSGGLYEQYFGPGTRLTVT.